Given below is one T cell receptor beta chain in context. This clonotype was seen at least ten times. Its binding antigen is unknown. No much larger clone is present one base from it, and per-base qualities are unavailable. Libraries were built with PCR. The instrument given in TCRdb is Illumina HiSeq 2500. TCR libraries were prepared with molecular barcoding, using unique molecular identifiers to normalize TCRbeta repertoire quantification. The public reads were reprocessed in TCRdb via fastp at Q25 and MiXCR, keeping in-frame beta chains. Each record represents a unique CDR3 protein, reported with the most common genes and DNA among its rows. The sample has about 16,000 distinct CDR3 sequences on record, 5% to 5.5% of them singletons. The top ten clones comprise about 7.3% of the sample. The intended sense of this specimen's treatment or condition label: allogeneic hematopoietic cell transplantation with graft depleted of TCRalphabeta T cells and CD19 B cells. TCRalphabeta/CD19-depleted allogeneic hematopoietic cell grafts were given to the transplant recipients, all of whom were children.

This record belongs to a study of T-cell reconstitution after alpha-beta-depleted transplantation in children (dated by TCRdb to 2015 to 2016). Regarding the complete study: Using TCR repertoire profiling, the study quantitatively followed how T-cell immune reconstitution unfolded in children after TCRalphabeta/CD19-depleted allogeneic hematopoietic cell transplantation. What the authors observed across the whole study: In some patients, high TCRbeta diversity at day 60 was attributed to recipient T cells and intrathymic progenitors that had survived conditioning. The apparently early recovery of alphabetaT-cell counts about two months after transplant reportedly depended on only several hundred rapidly expanded clones that came from non-depleted graft cells. Hyperexpanded clone frequencies declined over subsequent months; after one year, T-cell counts and TCRbeta diversity were mostly attributed to newly produced T cells.

The CDR3 runs 17 amino acids, cysteine and phenylalanine included. Only CDR3 DNA is held: 51 bases, read in frame from base 1. CDR1 and CDR2 are read off the germline V gene as KGHDR and SFDVKD. The germline V end is reduced by 4 bases and the J end by 7 bases; junction bases left unmatched: 13. The sequencing used PBMCs, collected before TCRalphabeta/CD19-depleted stem cell transplant. The V gene is TRBV24-1 and the J gene is TRBJ2-1; 9 central nucleotides agree with TRBD1. This receptor was identified in a boy aged 10-17 years with acute lymphoblastic leukemia, due to receive a stem cell transplant. The bases read TGTGCCACCAGTGACCTACCGGGACAGGGTATGGTTAATGAGCAGTTCTTC. It codes for CATSDLPGQGMVNEQFF.